In its sample, the clone carrying this TCR beta chain was seen once. Its antigen is not identified. These data belong to a study of PD-1 blockade in classical Hodgkin lymphoma. The germline V gene encodes CDR1 ENHRY and CDR2 SYGVKD. V trimming: 9 bases; J trimming: 8 bases; junction bases outside the gene matches: 10. The length of the CDR3 is 13 residues. Assay used: immunoSEQ multiplex PCR; TCRdb lists only in-frame clones, some missing. This repertoire shows 60,000 or so clones, more than 90% found once; its top ten account for over 9.5%. Each of the patients experienced relapse following autologous stem cell transplantation, and their brentuximab vedotin exposure differed. Whole-study results and caveats: Whatever underlies the repertoire differences (possibly disease activity or prior therapy) remains undefined. CD4+ but not CD8+ TCR diversity rose significantly by C4D1.

The chain carries TRBV10-3 and TRBJ1-2; 9 nucleotides agree with TRBD1. Sequencing was performed on peripheral blood mononuclear cells (PBMCs), taken at baseline. The receptor's source is a human donor with classical Hodgkin lymphoma. This CDR3 reads CAINRGLEAGYTF. The CDR3, as DNA: TGTGCCATAAACAGGGGGCTGGAGGCGGGCTACACCTTC.